This TCR beta chain was obtained from a study of spatial heterogeneity in lung cancer. Study-level background: Sequencing covered available follow-up PBMC samples collected a median of about 22 months after resection.

MiXCR, run by TCRdb on the 5' RACE reads, gives a single entry per CDR3 protein. The table has 50,000 to 60,000 distinct CDR3 sequences, less than 9% seen once. Time point: blood at routine non-recurrence follow-up after resection. Sequencing covered unsorted whole RNA taken from tumor, nontumor lung or frozen PBMC. This clonotype was counted at least ten times. This CDR3 comprises 14 residues. CDR1 ENHRY and CDR2 SYGVKD come from the germline V gene. Trimming removed 3 bases from V and 6 bases from J; junction bases left unmatched: 7. The chain couples TRBV10-3 to TRBJ2-7; 8 bases agree with TRBD1. The sequence derives from a female donor with early-stage non-small cell lung cancer. Here the sequenced sample was PBMCs, taken at follow-up. CDR3 residues: CAISEPDRGAEQYF. CDR3 DNA sequence: TGTGCCATCAGTGAACCCGACAGGGGTGCCGAGCAGTACTTC.